The sequence of this T cell receptor (beta chain) was determined in a study of blood T cell repertoires in COVID-19. On the study more broadly: Samples representing acute and convalescent COVID-19 were sourced from the United States, Italy and Spain. T cells, B-cell-depleted T cells, or PBMCs provided the cDNA or gDNA that served as material.

Original data processing: Estimation of nucleated cell counts was performed using reference gene primer amplification. Data came from immunoSEQ multiplex PCR; TCRdb stores just in-frame clones and leaves some out. V and J calls and clone size are given by that table; D and trimming were obtained from the DNA. The sample contains 200,000 to 250,000 clones, around 89% of which appear only once. Sequenced material: PBMCs or T cells enriched from blood (not recorded which). The clonotype comes from a woman under 30 in a cohort exposed to, infected with or recovered from COVID-19 (not recorded which).

The chain's CDR3 is CASSLAGDQYYEQYF. CDR3 nucleotide sequence: TGCGCCAGCAGCTTGGCAGGGGATCAGTACTACGAGCAGTACTTC. The rearrangement uses TRBV5-1 and TRBJ2-7; tentative D call: TRBD1 (6 bases). Trimming removed 0 bases at V and 3 bases at J, with 13 bases between. This CDR3 spans 15 amino acids. CDR1 SGHRS and CDR2 YFSETQ come from the germline V gene.